These 25 T cell receptor beta chains originate from one sample sequenced in a study of blood T cell repertoires in COVID-19. TCRdb keeps only in-frame clones here, not all; method: immunoSEQ multiplex PCR. The sample gives about 200,000 clones, roughly 87% of which show up once; 1.5% to 2% is in the top ten. The sample consisted of peripheral blood. The receptors here all came from a man aged 35 to 55 with active or convalescent COVID-19.

This chain links TRBV27 with TRBJ2-1, with D possibly being TRBD2 (6 bases). The CDR3 length is 15 residues. Germline V CDR1 and CDR2: MNHEY, SMNVEV (reference sequence). Trimming shortened V by 2 bases and J by 7 bases, and 15 bases separated the two germline ends. The CDR3 DNA sequence: TGTGCCAGCAGTTTAGGCGGGGTAGGTTATAATGAGCAGTTCTTC. As protein: CASSLGGVGYNEQFF.

The rearrangement links TRBV2 to TRBJ1-4; D is perhaps TRBD1 (6 bases). This CDR3 is 13 amino acids long. V dropped 7 bases and J dropped 8 bases, with 14 bases sitting between them. Germline V gene data show CDR1 as SNHLY and CDR2 as FYNNEI. CDR3 amino acids: CASKRGAGEKLFF. CDR3 bases: TGTGCCAGCAAACGGGGGGCGGGGGAAAAACTGTTTTTT.

The V call is TRBV5-1, the J call TRBJ2-2, with 8 bases that match TRBD1. Trimming at V came to 0 bases and at J to 6 bases, leaving 7 bases not matched to a gene. The CDR3 covers 16 residues. Germline V gene data show CDR1 as SGHRS and CDR2 as YFSETQ. CDR3 bases: TGCGCCAGCAGCTTGGAGCAGGGGGCCTGGGCCGGGGAGCTGTTTTTT. Its protein product is CASSLEQGAWAGELFF.

CDR3 coding DNA: TGTGCCAGCAGTGGGGGACTTAGGAACACCGGGGAGCTGTTTTTT. It specifies CASSGGLRNTGELFF. The chain uses TRBV28 and TRBJ2-2; a possible D gene is TRBD2 (6 bases). V was shortened by 5 bases and J by 1 base, with 11 bases between the two germline ends. The germline gives CDR1 MDHEN, CDR2 SYDVKM. The CDR3 runs to 15 residues. Full variable domain (outside the CDR3, taken from reference TRBV28 and TRBJ2-2): DVKVTQSSRYLVKRTGEKVFLECVQDMDHENMFWYRQDPGLGLRLIYFSYDVKMKEKGDIPEGYSVSREKKERFSLILESASTNQTSMYLCASSGGLRNTGELFFGEGSRLTVL.

The rearrangement uses TRBV28 and TRBJ1-2, with TRBD1 matching 9 bases. Per the germline V gene, CDR1 is MDHEN and CDR2 is SYDVKM. The CDR3 has 13 amino acids. With 5 bases clipped from V and 8 bases from J, the junction kept 6 bases outside the gene matches. The CDR3 loop is CASSTGGAGGYTF. DNA of the CDR3: TGTGCCAGCAGTACAGGGGGCGCCGGGGGCTACACCTTC.

V is TRBV27 and J is TRBJ1-1; D may be TRBD1 (5 bases). This CDR3 region has 12 residues. The V gene's germline CDR1 is MNHEY and CDR2 SMNVEV (reference sequence). Trimming cost V 5 bases and J 11 bases, with 15 bases left between them. CDR3 in amino acids: CASSTPGGEAFF. CDR3 coding DNA: TGTGCCAGCAGTACCCCGGGGGGGGAGGCTTTCTTT.

CDR3 amino acids: CASSFRAGGPSYNEQFF. CDR3 coding DNA: TGCGCCAGCAGCTTCCGGGCGGGGGGGCCCTCCTACAATGAGCAGTTCTTC. The chain employs TRBV5-1 and TRBJ2-1, with TRBD2 matching 9 bases. The CDR3 is 17 amino acids. Germline V gives CDR1 SGHRS, CDR2 YFSETQ. V gave up 2 bases and J gave up 0 bases; unmatched junction bases: 6.

The V call is TRBV19, the J call TRBJ1-5; 9 bases align to TRBD1. After removal of 0 bases from V and 0 bases from J, the junction contained 15 bases not matched to a gene. The CDR3 consists of 21 residues. Per the germline V gene, CDR1 is LNHDA and CDR2 is SQIVND (reference sequence). This chain's CDR3 is CASSIDWDRETHLPSNQPQHF. The DNA of the CDR3 is TGTGCCAGTAGTATAGATTGGGACAGGGAGACCCACCTTCCTAGCAATCAGCCCCAGCATTTT.

About this clone itself: The sample carries other DNA sequences with the same CDR3. The rearrangement links TRBV5-1 to TRBJ1-1; perhaps TRBD1 as D (6 bases). Germline values: CDR1 SGHRS, CDR2 YFSETQ. The CDR3 is made up of 14 amino acids. V gave up 0 bases and J gave up 4 bases, with 10 bases separating them. DNA for the CDR3: TGCGCCAGCAGCTTGGCAGGGGTTCCCACTGAAGCTTTCTTT. Translating gives CASSLAGVPTEAFF.

This clone was seen a single time. This rearrangement joins TRBV5-1 to TRBJ2-1, with 9 bases that match TRBD2. The germline V gene has CDR1 SGHRS and CDR2 YFSETQ. The CDR3 has 19 amino acids. Trimming cost V 5 bases and J 0 bases; bases outside gene matches: 15. CDR3 loop: CASRKLEGAGGPSYNEQFF. The CDR3 nucleotides read TGCGCCAGCAGGAAACTAGAGGGGGCGGGAGGGCCCTCCTACAATGAGCAGTTCTTC.

The chain links TRBV7-3 to TRBJ1-1; 9 positions match TRBD1. The CDR3 is 19 residues long. Germline assignment: CDR1 SGHTA and CDR2 FQGTGA. The junction had 16 bases not matched to a gene; V was cut back by 5 bases and J by 0 bases. The DNA for the CDR3 is TGTGCCAGCAGCGAAAGGGCGCCGGGACAGGGCCTACTGAACACTGAAGCTTTCTTT. Amino acids: CASSERAPGQGLLNTEAFF.

The V gene is TRBV5-1, the J gene TRBJ2-1, with D unclear. This CDR3 has 16 amino acids. V was trimmed by 4 bases and J by 4 bases, leaving 18 bases between them. Germline loops: CDR1 SGHRS, CDR2 YFSETQ. CDR3 loop: CASSPAEGRKYNEQFF. The DNA of the CDR3 is TGCGCCAGCAGCCCTGCTGAAGGCAGGAAGTACAATGAGCAGTTCTTC.

The J gene is TRBJ1-5, the V gene TRBV2; the match to TRBD1 covers 10 bases. CDR3 size: 13 residues. V shed 9 bases and J 3 bases; nucleotides not matched to a gene: 2. Looked up from germline, CDR1 is SNHLY and CDR2 is FYNNEI. CDR3 region: CARGTGDNQPQHF. In nucleotides, the CDR3 is TGTGCCAGAGGGACAGGGGACAATCAGCCCCAGCATTTT.

As concerns this clone: Within the sample, other DNA sequences also encode this same CDR3. This chain uses TRBV18 with TRBJ1-1, with a possible D match to TRBD1 (5 bases). Trimming shortened V by 1 base and J by 4 bases, and 7 bases separated the two germline ends. This CDR3 has 13 residues. Per the germline V gene, CDR1 is KGHSH and CDR2 is LQKENI. CDR3 DNA: TGTGCCAGCTCACCACGGGGGGGCACTGAAGCTTTCTTT. This encodes CASSPRGGTEAFF. The full variable domain, completed using reference TRBV18 and TRBJ1-1, is NAGVMQNPRHLVRRRGQEARLRCSPMKGHSHVYWYRQLPEEGLKFMVYLQKENIIDESGMPKERFSAEFPKEGPSILRIQQVVRGDSAAYFCASSPRGGTEAFFGQGTRLTVV.

As to this clone: One junction end does not reproduce the germline sequence, and a read error may be involved. The chain has TRBV7-7 and TRBJ2-1, with 8 bases fitting TRBD2. This CDR3 is 19 amino acids long. CDR1 SSHAT and CDR2 FNYEAQ come from the germline V gene (reference sequence). The CDR3 loop is CASSLKGGGRSSSYNEQFF. CDR3 nucleotide sequence: TGTGCTAGCAGCTTAAAAGGCGGCGGGAGGTCCTCTTCCTACAATGAGCAGTTCTTC.

This clone showed up just a few times. The V call is TRBV7-6, the J call TRBJ1-1, with TRBD1 matching 7 bases. Per germline, CDR1 SGHVS and CDR2 FNYEAQ. V shed 0 bases and J 1 base; nucleotides not matched to a gene: 8. CDR3 length: 17 residues. The DNA of the CDR3 is TGTGCCAGCAGCTTAGCGAGGGGGCGACAGTGGAACACTGAAGCTTTCTTT. This translates into CASSLARGRQWNTEAFF.

Only one count was recorded for this clone. The V call is TRBV9, the J call TRBJ2-3, with TRBD2 matching 7 bases. There are 15 residues in the CDR3. J gave up 4 bases and V 0 bases, and 5 bases lay outside the gene matches. The germline V gene has CDR1 SGDLS and CDR2 YYNGEE. CDR3 loop: CASSVVEGGPDTQYF. The CDR3 DNA reads as TGTGCCAGCAGCGTAGTTGAGGGAGGGCCAGATACGCAGTATTTT. The whole variable domain, filled in from reference TRBV9 and TRBJ2-3, reads DSGVTQTPKHLITATGQRVTLRCSPRSGDLSVYWYQQSLDQGLQFLIQYYNGEERAKGNILERFSAQQFPDLHSELNLSSLELGDSALYFCASSVVEGGPDTQYFGPGTRLTVL.

V gene TRBV28 combines with J gene TRBJ2-3; the match to TRBD2 covers 10 bases. The length of the CDR3 is 15 residues. CDR1 and CDR2 (germline): MDHEN, SYDVKM. Losses at the gene ends were 5 bases for V and 3 bases for J; bases not matched to a gene: 5. The CDR3 loop is CASSVSGGLTDTQYF. CDR3 DNA sequence: TGTGCCAGCAGTGTTAGCGGGGGGCTGACAGATACGCAGTATTTT.

J is TRBJ2-5 and V is TRBV5-5; D possibly corresponds to TRBD1 (5 bases). The CDR3 has 15 amino acids. In germline, CDR1 is SGHKS, CDR2 YYEKEE (reference sequence). V lost 0 bases, J lost 1 base, and 10 bases lay in between. The CDR3, as DNA: TGTGCCAGCAGCTTGGTCCCAGGGTCCCAAGAGACCCAGTACTTC. Its translation: CASSLVPGSQETQYF.

J is TRBJ2-7 and V is TRBV5-1; TRBD1 matches at 8 bases. Germline V gene data show CDR1 as SGHRS and CDR2 as YFSETQ. The trim removed 0 bases at V and 1 base at J, leaving 12 bases unmatched. The CDR3 totals 18 residues. The CDR3, as DNA: TGCGCCAGCAGCTTGGTCGTGAGAGGCAGGGGGCTTTCCTACGAGCAGTACTTC. Encoded protein: CASSLVVRGRGLSYEQYF.

The V gene is TRBV27, the J gene TRBJ2-5; TRBD1 matches 8 bases. This CDR3 comprises 15 residues. The junction had 11 bases not matched to a gene; V was cut back by 8 bases and J by 3 bases. From germline, CDR1 is MNHEY and CDR2 SMNVEV (reference sequence). CDR3 bases: TGTGCCAGCCGTCCCAGGGGGCTTTCTAAAGAGACCCAGTACTTC. It yields the protein CASRPRGLSKETQYF.

In this sample, this clone turned up once. The chain couples TRBV7-9 to TRBJ1-5, with 7 bases identical to TRBD1. There are 15 residues in the CDR3. Per germline, CDR1 SEHNR and CDR2 FQNEAQ (reference sequence). The trim removed 5 bases at V and 2 bases at J, leaving 6 bases unmatched. The CDR3, as DNA: TGTGCCAGCAGCGCCCGAGGACAGGGCAATCAGCCCCAGCATTTT. Translation gives CASSARGQGNQPQHF.

The chain joins TRBV7-3 to TRBJ1-1; 9 bases match TRBD1. The CDR3 is 15 residues long. Per germline, CDR1 SGHTA and CDR2 FQGTGA. V gave up 2 bases and J gave up 10 bases; unmatched junction bases: 11. The chain's CDR3 is CASSLSGQGSTVAFF. In DNA, the CDR3 is TGTGCCAGCAGCTTATCGGGACAGGGTTCTACGGTAGCTTTCTTT. The variable domain in full, completed from reference TRBV7-3 and TRBJ1-1, reads GAGVSQTPSNKVTEKGKYVELRCDPISGHTALYWYRQSLGQGPEFLIYFQGTGAADDSGLPNDRFFAVRPEGSVSTLKIQRTERGDSAVYLCASSLSGQGSTVAFFGQGTRLTVV.

The genes are TRBV15 and TRBJ2-1, with TRBD1 matching over 7 bases. The CDR3 runs to 15 residues. After removal of 1 base from V and 9 bases from J, the junction contained 9 bases not matched to a gene. Germline V gene data show CDR1 as LNHNV and CDR2 as YYDKDF (reference sequence). CDR3 coding DNA: TGTGCCACCAGCAGAGGATCGACAGGGTCGGGTGAGCAGTTCTTC. Protein product: CATSRGSTGSGEQFF.

The genes are TRBV6-5 and TRBJ1-1; possible D gene TRBD1, 5 bases. Looked up from germline, CDR1 is MNHEY and CDR2 is SVGAGI. Trimming cost V 7 bases and J 0 bases, with 12 bases left between them. The CDR3 consists of 14 residues. The CDR3 loop is CASTRTRVNTEAFF. The CDR3 DNA reads TGTGCCAGCACCAGGACAAGGGTGAACACTGAAGCTTTCTTT.